The rows below give T cell receptor beta chains drawn from one sample of a study of early T cells in non-severe SARS-CoV-2 infection. From the 5' RACE reads, TCRdb called clonotypes with MiXCR, one entry per CDR3 protein. The data contain some 71,000 distinct CDR3 sequences, approximately 15% of them singletons. The specimen sequenced was whole blood. These receptors were taken from an adult who was a healthcare worker with PCR-confirmed SARS-CoV-2 infection or an uninfected control (not recorded which). The CDR3 runs from the conserved cysteine through the conserved F or W. The listing skips clone size in some rows; elsewhere it reads once, few, many or a size class.

v_call clone_size cdr3_aa
TRBV10-3 few CAISESGGILYEQYF
TRBV13 many CASSSGPKNIQYF
TRBV25-1 . CASTTTGEYHEQYF
TRBV2 . CASTKGGLDEQFF
TRBV5-1 many CASSLLGVSENTIYF
TRBV11-2 . CASSSFLRGSRTDTQYF
TRBV6-2/TRBV6-3 many CASHRLGSGTEAFF
TRBV20-1 many CSAERPEANYGYTF
TRBV5-1 few CASSLGGLRTEAFF
TRBV2 . CASSEAERDGNEQFF
TRBV2 many CASRDRGLSNEKLFF
TRBV28 . CASSLWGRVSIPLETQYF
TRBV28 . CASPGASLGNQPQHF
TRBV5-1 few CASSSNPGGPGELFF
TRBV7-2 few CASSLGEGTGELFF
TRBV29-1 . CSVGTGGPYGYTF